The 13 T cell receptor beta chains in this list originate from one sample, sequenced in a study of regulatory T cells in long-lasting Graves disease. The time point here: newly diagnosed GD, antithyroid drugs for less than 3 months. Scientists built the TCR library using RNA that was extracted from PBMCs. CDR3 regions were amplified by Arm-PCR using iRepertoire HTBI primers to build TCR beta libraries. TCRdb redid the calling of the multiplex PCR reads with MiXCR, one entry per CDR3 protein. This sample carries some 370,000 distinct CDR3 sequences, approximately 12% of them seen once, and the ten largest clones take about 19%. These data also featured in a second study, about T cells in Graves' hyperthyroidism and ophthalmopathy.

Specimen: peripheral blood mononuclear cells (PBMCs), collected at new diagnosis, from a patient treated with antithyroid drugs. The origin of the receptors is a woman between 18 and 30 years old with Graves disease.

This clonotype was observed many times. The chain couples TRBV2 to TRBJ2-5; D call uncertain. CDR1 is SNHLY and CDR2 is FYNNEI in the germline V gene. This CDR3 region has 13 residues. With 2 bases removed from V and 4 bases from J, the gap between germline ends came to 8 bases. The CDR3 loop is CASSEWEGETQYF. Here the CDR3 DNA reads TGTGCCAGCAGTGAATGGGAAGGAGAGACCCAGTACTTC.

This clonotype was observed at least ten times. The rearrangement uses TRBV7-2 and TRBJ1-1; D perhaps matches TRBD1 (5 bases). Per germline, CDR1 SGHTA and CDR2 FQGNSA. This CDR3 region has 16 residues. The V end was cut by 6 bases, the J end by 0 bases, with 17 bases between. CDR3 in amino acids: CASRAAGILMNTEAFF. In nucleotides, the CDR3 is TGTGCCAGCAGGGCAGCAGGGATTTTAATGAACACTGAAGCTTTCTTT.

This clonotype was detected ten times or more. The chain has TRBV7-9 and TRBJ1-2; weak D call: TRBD1 (6 bases). Per germline, CDR1 SEHNR and CDR2 FQNEAQ (reference sequence). Trimming took 6 bases from V and 4 from J, leaving 18 bases between them. This CDR3 is built from 15 residues. CDR3 sequence (DNA): TGTGCCAGCAGACATACATTGGACAGTACCTATGGCTACACCTTC. Amino acid sequence: CASRHTLDSTYGYTF. The complete variable domain, with remaining parts taken from reference TRBV7-9 and TRBJ1-2, reads DTGVSQNPRHKITKRGQNVTFRCDPISEHNRLYWYRQTLGQGPEFLTYFQNEAQLEKSRLLSDRFSAERPKGSFSTLEIQRTEQGDSAMYLCASRHTLDSTYGYTFGSGTRLTVV.

The chain employs TRBV7-9 and TRBJ2-7; 8 nucleotides match TRBD1. Trimming cost V 5 bases and J 7 bases; bases outside gene matches: 10. Germline V gives CDR1 SEHNR, CDR2 FQNEAQ (reference sequence). The CDR3 has 14 residues. In DNA form, the CDR3 reads TGTGCCAGCAGCCCCCGGGCAGGGGGCCCTGAGCAGTACTTC. Translated, it gives CASSPRAGGPEQYF.

This clonotype was detected a few times. V usage is TRBV20-1 and J usage is TRBJ1-6; D is ambiguous. The V gene's germline CDR1 is DFQATT and CDR2 SNEGSKA (reference sequence). Trimming shortened V by 1 base and J by 7 bases, and 14 bases separated the two germline ends. This CDR3 is 15 amino acids long. The CDR3 loop is CSARGAEGGNSPLHF. CDR3 sequence (DNA): TGCAGTGCTAGAGGGGCGGAGGGTGGGAATTCACCCCTCCACTTT.

This clonotype has a count of ten or more. The chain is built from TRBV2 and TRBJ1-2; D is possibly TRBD1 (5 bases). The germline CDR1 and CDR2 sequences are SNHLY and FYNNEI. V was pared by 6 bases and J by 2 bases, with 13 bases between. The CDR3 consists of 14 residues. CDR3 nucleotides: TGTGCCAGCAGGCGGGGGGTGGGGAACTATGGCTACACCTTC. Translation: CASRRGVGNYGYTF.

This clonotype was counted many times. The chain recombines TRBV28 with TRBJ2-7, with 8 bases fitting TRBD1. After removal of 5 bases from V and 7 bases from J, the junction contained 13 bases not matched to a gene. In germline, CDR1 is MDHEN, CDR2 SYDVKM. This CDR3 spans 15 amino acids. CDR3 in amino acids: CASSQGQGIAREQYF. The CDR3, as DNA: TGTGCCAGCAGTCAAGGACAGGGCATCGCGAGAGAGCAGTACTTC.

The chain couples TRBV27 to TRBJ2-2; 7 nucleotides match TRBD1. The CDR3 has 15 amino acids. Germline trimming cut 5 bases from V and 3 bases from J; bases unmatched to any gene: 6. CDR1 is MNHEY, CDR2 SMNVEV, per germline (reference sequence). CDR3 nucleotides: TGTGCCAGCAGTAAATGGGACAGACACACCGGGGAGCTGTTTTTT. Its translation is CASSKWDRHTGELFF.

This clonotype was observed a few times. This rearrangement joins TRBV29-1 to TRBJ2-1, with D hard to call. The CDR3 spans 13 residues. Germline CDR1 is SQVTM and CDR2 is ANQGSEA. The V end was cut by 3 bases, the J end by 2 bases, with 8 bases between. CDR3 sequence reads: CSVEEQTYNEQFF. In DNA form, the CDR3 reads TGCAGCGTTGAGGAGCAGACCTACAATGAGCAGTTCTTC.

This clonotype was counted many times. This chain uses TRBV14 with TRBJ1-2, with D hard to call. Trimming pared 1 base from V and 1 base from J, leaving 16 bases between. Per germline, CDR1 SGHDN and CDR2 FVKESK. The CDR3 spans 17 residues. The CDR3 nucleotides read TGTGCCAGCAGCCAAGGGACGGGTCTCACCCTTAACTATGGCTACACCTTC. Translation gives CASSQGTGLTLNYGYTF.

Ten or more counts support this clonotype. V gene TRBV28 combines with J gene TRBJ2-4; 9 nucleotides match TRBD1. From germline, CDR1 is MDHEN and CDR2 SYDVKM. CDR3 size: 17 residues. V lost 3 bases, J lost 2 bases, and 8 bases stayed unmatched. DNA for the CDR3: TGTGCCAGCAGTTTGGAGGGACAGGGTCCCCCCAAAAACATTCAGTACTTC. It encodes CASSLEGQGPPKNIQYF.

As to this clonotype: This sequence may be a read error, since a much larger clone differs from it by one base. This sequence joins TRBV20-1 and TRBJ1-4, with D uncertain. The CDR3 consists of 13 residues. Trimming removed 2 bases from V and 5 bases from J, with 9 bases in between. CDR1 and CDR2 (germline): DFQATT, SNEGSKA (reference sequence). CDR3 coding DNA: TGCAGTGCTAGAACTGGGCCGAATGAAAAACTGTTTTTT. Translated: CSARTGPNEKLFF.

The sample holds many counts of this clonotype. V gene TRBV7-2 combines with J gene TRBJ2-5, with D uncertain. The CDR3 is 13 amino acids. Germline lookup yields CDR1 SGHTA and CDR2 FQGNSA. The V end lost 5 bases, the J end lost 3 bases, and 10 bases lay between the germline ends. The CDR3 here is CASSGDWEETQYF. The CDR3 DNA is TGTGCCAGCAGCGGCGACTGGGAAGAGACCCAGTACTTC.